Described below is a single TCR beta chain sequence and its context. This CDR3 has 13 amino acids. Germline CDR1 is SGDLS and CDR2 is YYNGEE. Trimming removed 7 bases at V and 2 bases at J, with 13 bases between. This record belongs to a study of OX40 agonist ivuxolimab in advanced cancers. Study overall: There were three patients with partial responses, one having hepatocellular carcinoma and two cutaneous melanoma.

Clones were read by immunoSEQ multiplex PCR, and TCRdb kept only the in-frame ones, dropping some. This sample carries around 80,000 clones, 85% of them seen once, and the ten largest clones take about 3%. This TCR came from an adult with an advanced solid tumor such as melanoma, head and neck, liver or kidney cancer. The chain recombines TRBV9 with TRBJ2-7, with no clear D. Sequencing used CD4+ or CD8+ T cells sorted from blood, obtained in a trial of the OX40 agonist ivuxolimab. CDR3 DNA sequence: TGTGCCAGCTTCGGACGGCTAGCCTACGAGCAGTACTTC. This sequence encodes CASFGRLAYEQYF.